These 28 T cell receptor beta chains were all obtained from the same sample, sequenced in a study of blood T cell repertoires in COVID-19. Profiled with immunoSEQ multiplex PCR; TCRdb holds only in-frame clones, not every one. The sample contains approximately 150,000 clones, 84% of which appear only once. The sequencing sample was made of peripheral blood. These receptor sequences come from a man between 25 and 39 years old with COVID-19, enrolled during active disease.

The chain combines TRBV24-1 with TRBJ1-2, with D possibly TRBD1 on 5 matching bases. Trimming took off 3 bases at V and 3 bases at J, with 13 bases between the two ends. Per the germline V gene, CDR1 is KGHDR and CDR2 is SFDVKD. The CDR3 contains 15 residues. The CDR3 coding sequence is TGTGCCACCAGTGATACAGGAAAGGGGCACTATGGCTACACCTTC. Protein product: CATSDTGKGHYGYTF.

V and J are TRBV2 and TRBJ1-1; the match to TRBD1 covers 7 bases. This CDR3 region has 14 residues. The ends lost 5 bases at V and 3 bases at J; junction bases unmatched: 6. Germline V gene sequence: CDR1 SNHLY, CDR2 FYNNEI. CDR3: CASSYRGSYTEAFF. CDR3 nucleotide sequence: TGTGCCAGCAGTTACAGGGGTAGTTACACTGAAGCTTTCTTT.

The rearrangement uses TRBV28 and TRBJ2-1, with 10 nucleotides matching TRBD2. Germline CDR1 is MDHEN and CDR2 is SYDVKM. The CDR3 totals 16 residues. J gave up 6 bases and V 5 bases, and 10 bases lay outside the gene matches. The CDR3 is CASSPGKIAGGNEQFF. The DNA of the CDR3 is TGTGCCAGCAGTCCCGGGAAAATAGCGGGAGGCAATGAGCAGTTCTTC.

This rearrangement joins TRBV18 to TRBJ1-1; no clear D gene. The CDR3 is 14 amino acids. V was shortened by 3 bases and J by 2 bases, with 10 bases between the two germline ends. In germline, CDR1 is KGHSH, CDR2 LQKENI. Written as DNA, the CDR3 is TGTGCCAGCTCACCGGGCCCATACAACACTGAAGCTTTCTTT. Its protein is CASSPGPYNTEAFF.

The CDR3 loop is CASSLANEQFF. The CDR3 nucleotides are TGTGCCAGCAGCTTGGCAAATGAGCAGTTCTTC. The chain is built from TRBV7-9 and TRBJ2-1; D remains ambiguous. The V gene lost 3 bases and the J gene lost 7 bases, with 4 bases spanning the gap. This CDR3 comprises 11 residues. Looked up from germline, CDR1 is SEHNR and CDR2 is FQNEAQ (reference sequence).

V is TRBV19 and J is TRBJ2-1; 14 positions agree with TRBD2. There are 15 residues in the CDR3. CDR1 and CDR2 from the germline V gene are LNHDA and SQIVND (reference sequence). The trim removed 9 bases at V and 7 bases at J, leaving 8 bases unmatched. The CDR3 spells CASETGTSGSNEQFF. DNA for the CDR3: TGTGCCAGCGAGACCGGGACTAGCGGGAGTAATGAGCAGTTCTTC.

This clone occurred many times. The sample has other DNA sequences that encode this CDR3 too. The gene calls are TRBV7-8 and TRBJ1-1; TRBD1 aligns across 8 bases. The CDR3 is made up of 13 amino acids. Unmatched junction bases numbered 0, after V lost 2 bases and J lost 4 bases. Germline V gives CDR1 SGHVS, CDR2 FQNEAQ. CDR3 in DNA: TGTGCCAGCAGCTTAACAGGGGGCACTGAAGCTTTCTTT. Translation gives CASSLTGGTEAFF.

The J gene is TRBJ2-5, the V gene TRBV3-1 (or the pseudogene TRBV3-2); D call uncertain. The CDR3 length is 12 residues. Deletions cut 1 base from V and 4 bases from J, with 4 bases between. The germline gives CDR1 LGHDT, CDR2 YNNKEL (reference sequence). The CDR3 DNA reads TGTGCCAGCAGCCAAGTAGCAGAGACCCAGTACTTC. As protein: CASSQVAETQYF.

The chain combines TRBV27 with TRBJ2-2; TRBD2 is a possible D gene (5 bases). Trimming shortened V by 5 bases and J by 6 bases, and 22 bases separated the two germline ends. The V gene's germline CDR1 is MNHEY and CDR2 SMNVEV (reference sequence). This CDR3 contains 17 residues. The CDR3 loop reads CASSDRPDLGFAGELFF. The DNA of the CDR3 is TGTGCCAGCAGTGACCGCCCGGACTTAGGGTTTGCCGGGGAGCTGTTTTTT.

CDR3 sequence reads: CASSQAQGAYEQYF. The CDR3 nucleotides are TGTGCCAGCAGCCAAGCACAGGGGGCCTACGAGCAGTACTTC. The chain recombines TRBV4-2 with TRBJ2-7, with 8 bases aligning to TRBD1. Germline-derived CDR1 and CDR2 are LGHNA and YNFKEQ. This CDR3 is 14 amino acids long. Losses at the gene ends were 1 base for V and 2 bases for J; bases not matched to a gene: 1.

In this sample, this clone turned up a few times. This chain joins TRBV28 and TRBJ1-1; TRBD1 might be the D (5 bases). The V end was cut by 8 bases, the J end by 7 bases, with 14 bases between. CDR1 is MDHEN, CDR2 SYDVKM, per germline. The CDR3 is 12 residues long. CDR3 sequence (DNA): TGTGCCAGCGGGTCCTGGCAGGGTGAAGCTTTCTTT. It specifies CASGSWQGEAFF. Based on the CDR3 plus reference TRBV28 and TRBJ1-1, the full variable domain is DVKVTQSSRYLVKRTGEKVFLECVQDMDHENMFWYRQDPGLGLRLIYFSYDVKMKEKGDIPEGYSVSREKKERFSLILESASTNQTSMYLCASGSWQGEAFFGQGTRLTVV.

The rearrangement joins TRBV28 to TRBJ1-2, with TRBD1 as a possible D gene (5 bases). The germline V gene encodes CDR1 MDHEN and CDR2 SYDVKM. The length of the CDR3 is 15 residues. V was trimmed by 11 bases and J by 0 bases, leaving 19 bases between them. The CDR3 loop reads CAATRATEANYGYTF. CDR3 DNA sequence: TGTGCCGCCACCAGGGCTACTGAAGCTAACTATGGCTACACCTTC.

The chain is built from TRBV7-2 and TRBJ1-2; D gene uncertain. CDR3 size: 13 residues. Germline V gene sequence: CDR1 SGHTA, CDR2 FQGNSA. Deletions cut 3 bases from V and 6 bases from J, with 11 bases between. DNA for the CDR3: TGTGCCAGCAGCTTGGGGAGGTTTGATGGCTACACCTTC. Its protein is CASSLGRFDGYTF.

This clone has just a few counts. V gene TRBV5-1 combines with J gene TRBJ1-2, with unresolved D. V lost 1 base, J lost 4 bases, and 8 bases lay in between. CDR1 and CDR2 from the germline V gene are SGHRS and YFSETQ. This CDR3 is 13 amino acids long. CDR3 in DNA: TGCGCCAGCAGCTTGAGGGAGGGCTATGGCTACACCTTC. The encoded protein is CASSLREGYGYTF.

This clone was seen a single time. The chain combines TRBV6-6 with TRBJ1-3, with a weak D call TRBD1 (5 bases). V was shortened by 4 bases and J by 0 bases, with 13 bases between the two germline ends. The germline gives CDR1 MNHNY, CDR2 SVGAGI (reference sequence). CDR3 length: 16 amino acids. CDR3 DNA: TGTGCCAGCAGTTTTCAGGGCCCGCACTCTGGAAACACCATATATTTT. It encodes CASSFQGPHSGNTIYF.

This chain connects TRBV10-3 to TRBJ2-7; 11 bases align to TRBD2. V gave up 10 bases and J gave up 2 bases; unmatched junction bases: 10. CDR3 length: 15 amino acids. The germline gives CDR1 ENHRY, CDR2 SYGVKD. In DNA form, the CDR3 reads TGTGCCAGAAAGCAGACTAGCGGGAAGCCCTACGAGCAGTACTTC. Its protein product is CARKQTSGKPYEQYF.

The chain employs TRBV9 and TRBJ1-1; D possibly corresponds to TRBD1 (5 bases). The V end lost 4 bases, the J end lost 11 bases, and 18 bases lay between the germline ends. CDR3 size: 13 residues. Germline V lookup: CDR1 SGDLS, CDR2 YYNGEE. The CDR3 DNA follows: TGTGCCAGCAGCCCGAAGGGGTCCCGTACGGCTTTCTTT. Translation gives CASSPKGSRTAFF.

The chain joins TRBV28 to TRBJ2-1; 8 bases map to TRBD1. This CDR3 comprises 16 residues. J lost 3 bases, V lost 7 bases, and 11 bases had no gene match. CDR1 is MDHEN, CDR2 SYDVKM, per germline. The CDR3: CASTIGRQGNYNEQFF. In DNA form, the CDR3 reads TGTGCCAGCACCATTGGGAGACAGGGGAACTACAATGAGCAGTTCTTC.

The V and J genes are TRBV12-2 and TRBJ1-6; the table's TRBD1 call for D was not verified on the DNA. TRBV12-2 is tagged as a pseudogene. This CDR3 is 17 amino acids long. CDR3 sequence reads: CASRLILGHHLTSPLHF. Here the CDR3 DNA reads TGTGCAAGTCGCCTAATTCTGGGGCACCATCTCACTTCACCCCTCCACTTT.

This clone occurred once. J is TRBJ2-3 and V is TRBV18, with 8 bases fitting TRBD2. CDR1 and CDR2 (germline): KGHSH, LQKENI. The CDR3 is 16 amino acids. The J segment lost 4 bases and the V segment lost 3 bases, leaving 9 bases of the junction unmatched. The CDR3 sequence: CASSPRGSGSSDTQYF. Here the CDR3 DNA reads TGTGCCAGCTCACCGAGGGGCAGCGGGAGCTCAGATACGCAGTATTTT.

This clone has just one count. The chain carries TRBV10-3 and TRBJ2-1; D possibly corresponds to TRBD2 (6 bases). V lost 8 bases and J lost 4, with 12 bases in between. This CDR3 is built from 13 residues. The germline gives CDR1 ENHRY, CDR2 SYGVKD. CDR3 amino acids: CAIESEGYNEQFF. For the CDR3, the DNA is TGTGCCATCGAGTCGGAGGGATACAATGAGCAGTTCTTC.

The chain is built from TRBV2 and TRBJ2-1; the D is unclear. CDR3 length: 12 amino acids. Trimming stripped 8 bases from V and 1 base from J, with 6 bases between. CDR1 is SNHLY, CDR2 FYNNEI, per germline. CDR3 amino acids: CASGRSYNEQFF. The CDR3 DNA is TGTGCCAGCGGGCGTTCCTACAATGAGCAGTTCTTC.

This chain connects TRBV18 to TRBJ1-1; a weak D match, TRBD1 (5 bases). With 2 bases removed from V and 6 bases from J, the gap between germline ends came to 13 bases. This CDR3 has 14 residues. The germline V gene encodes CDR1 KGHSH and CDR2 LQKENI. CDR3 nucleotides: TGTGCCAGCTCACCATCCGGGGGAAGTGCTGAAGCTTTCTTT. This gives the protein CASSPSGGSAEAFF.

This clone has more than one count but fewer than ten. This chain connects TRBV15 to TRBJ2-7, with 10 bases matching TRBD2. The V gene end was trimmed by 2 bases and the J gene end by 5 bases; junction bases not matched to a gene: 3. Germline-derived CDR1 and CDR2 are LNHNV and YYDKDF (reference sequence). The CDR3 contains 14 residues. CDR3 residues: CATSRLAGDHEQYF. The CDR3, as DNA: TGTGCCACCAGCAGACTAGCGGGAGACCACGAGCAGTACTTC.

The CDR3 protein is CASSLPSGSRNEQYF. The CDR3 nucleotides are TGTGCCAGCAGCTTACCGAGCGGGAGTAGGAACGAGCAGTACTTC. The V call is TRBV7-2, the J call TRBJ2-7; 8 bases match TRBD2. The CDR3 extends over 15 amino acids. V dropped 2 bases and J dropped 5; count of bases not matched to a gene: 8. Germline-derived CDR1 and CDR2 are SGHTA and FQGNSA.

The chain couples TRBV20-1 to TRBJ2-1; maybe TRBD2 (5 bases). The CDR3 is 14 residues long. The germline V and J ends were trimmed by 3 bases and 3 bases, with 12 bases remaining between them. Germline lookup yields CDR1 DFQATT and CDR2 SNEGSKA (reference sequence). CDR3 bases: TGCAGTGCTAGTATCCGGGCGGGCTACAATGAGCAGTTCTTC. Its protein product is CSASIRAGYNEQFF.

The rearrangement joins TRBV19 to TRBJ2-1; 14 bases match TRBD2. J gave up 7 bases and V 7 bases, and 3 bases lay outside the gene matches. In germline, CDR1 is LNHDA, CDR2 SQIVND (reference sequence). The CDR3 consists of 14 residues. The CDR3 DNA sequence: TGTGCCAGTACCCGGACTAGCGGGGGGAATGAGCAGTTCTTC. Encoded protein: CASTRTSGGNEQFF. Full variable domain (rest looked up from reference TRBV19 and TRBJ2-1): DGGITQSPKYLFRKEGQNVTLSCEQNLNHDAMYWYRQDPGQGLRLIYYSQIVNDFQKGDIAEGYSVSREKKESFPLTVTSAQKNPTAFYLCASTRTSGGNEQFFGPGTRLTVL.

Remarks on this clone: At one of its ends the junction is not consistent with the germline gene, which may arise from a read error. The genes are TRBV20-1 and TRBJ2-7; possible D gene TRBD2, 6 bases. The CDR3 runs to 11 residues. Per the germline V gene, CDR1 is DFQATT and CDR2 is SNEGSKA (reference sequence). CDR3 loop: CSASITGTQSF. The CDR3 bases are TGCAGTGCTAGCATTACCGGGACTCAATCGTTC.